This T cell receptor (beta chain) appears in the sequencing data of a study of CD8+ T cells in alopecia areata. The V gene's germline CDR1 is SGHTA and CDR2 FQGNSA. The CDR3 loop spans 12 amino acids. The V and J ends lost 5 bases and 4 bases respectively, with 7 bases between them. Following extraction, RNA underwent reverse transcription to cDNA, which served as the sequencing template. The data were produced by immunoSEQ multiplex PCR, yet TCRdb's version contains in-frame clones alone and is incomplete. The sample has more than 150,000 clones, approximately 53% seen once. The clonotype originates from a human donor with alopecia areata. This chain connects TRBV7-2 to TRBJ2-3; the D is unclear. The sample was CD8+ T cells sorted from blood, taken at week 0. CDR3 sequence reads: CASSPSPDTQYF. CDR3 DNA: TGTGCCAGCAGCCCGAGCCCAGATACGCAGTATTTT. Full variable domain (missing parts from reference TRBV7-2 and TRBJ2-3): GAGVSQSPSNKVTEKGKDVELRCDPISGHTALYWYRQSLGQGLEFLIYFQGNSAPDKSGLPSDRFSAERTGGSVSTLTIQRTQQEDSAVYLCASSPSPDTQYFGPGTRLTVL.